A selection of T cell receptor beta chains follows, all from one sample in a study of metastatic and nonmetastatic thyroid tumors. TCRdb re-clonotyped the PCR reads via MiXCR. Found here are more than 25,000 clones, around 7.4% of them singletons; the top ten hold around 45%. The sample was blood. The receptor set was obtained from a female donor with papillary thyroid cancer or a benign thyroid nodule (not recorded which). Some clones in this sample may be carry-over from other donors' samples. Both conserved end residues are part of each CDR3. Fields, in order: clone size, J gene, V gene, D gene, CDR3 protein, CDR3 DNA. D genes are given only for firm matches. Only some rows state a clone size, as once, few, many or a class for expanded clones.

size: many; J: TRBJ1-1; V: TRBV19; D: TRBD1; CDR3: CASPGQGASEAFF; DNA: TGTGCCAGCCCGGGACAGGGGGCGTCTGAAGCTTTCTTT
size: many; J: TRBJ1-2; V: TRBV6-5; D: .; CDR3: CASSYNRFYGYTF; DNA: TGTGCCAGCAGTTATAACAGGTTTTATGGCTACACCTTC
size: many; J: TRBJ2-7; V: TRBV3-1; D: .; CDR3: CASSQVGSNEQYF; DNA: TGTGCCAGCAGCCAGGTCGGGTCTAACGAGCAGTACTTC
size: many; J: TRBJ2-2; V: TRBV7-2; D: .; CDR3: CASSLVSHTGELFF; DNA: TGTGCCAGCAGCTTAGTTAGCCACACCGGGGAGCTGTTTTTT
size: many; J: TRBJ1-1; V: TRBV30; D: TRBD1; CDR3: CAWSTPPGQGAEAFF; DNA: TGTGCCTGGAGTACCCCCCCGGGACAGGGTGCTGAAGCTTTCTTT
size: many; J: TRBJ1-1; V: TRBV6-2/TRBV6-3; D: TRBD1; CDR3: CASSPDRQGRAEAFF; DNA: TGTGCCAGCAGTCCAGATAGACAGGGGAGGGCTGAAGCTTTCTTT
size: many; J: TRBJ2-7; V: TRBV5-1; D: .; CDR3: CASSLGQFPEQYF; DNA: TGCGCCAGCAGCTTGGGACAGTTTCCTGAGCAGTACTTC
size: many; J: TRBJ1-5; V: TRBV15; D: TRBD1; CDR3: CATSSRDRGLPNQPQHF; DNA: TGTGCCACCAGCAGCCGGGACAGGGGGCTTCCAAATCAGCCCCAGCATTTT
size: many; J: TRBJ2-3; V: TRBV5-1; D: TRBD2; CDR3: CASSLVAGGPGTDTQYF; DNA: TGCGCCAGCAGCTTGGTGGCGGGAGGGCCTGGCACAGATACGCAGTATTTT
size: .; J: TRBJ2-7; V: TRBV20-1; D: .; CDR3: CIASFGGRTYEQYF; DNA: TGCATTGCTAGTTTCGGGGGTAGAACCTACGAGCAGTACTTC
size: many; J: TRBJ1-2; V: TRBV11-2; D: .; CDR3: CASSLTGTYGYTF; DNA: TGTGCCAGCAGCTTAACCGGGACGTATGGCTACACCTTC
size: many; J: TRBJ2-1; V: TRBV10-3; D: .; CDR3: CAISQSTSSIYNEQFF; DNA: TGTGCCATCAGCCAATCGACTAGTTCGATCTACAATGAGCAGTTCTTC
size: .; J: TRBJ2-7; V: TRBV11-1; D: .; CDR3: CASSGIWGANSYEQYF; DNA: TGTGCCAGCAGCGGAATCTGGGGCGCCAACTCCTACGAGCAGTACTTC
size: medium-sized; J: TRBJ1-2; V: TRBV20-1; D: .; CDR3: CSARLGTSQGGYTF; DNA: TGCAGTGCTAGACTAGGGACATCACAAGGTGGCTACACCTTC
size: many; J: TRBJ1-5; V: TRBV12-3/TRBV12-4; D: .; CDR3: CASSSGFQPQHF; DNA: TGTGCCAGCAGTTCGGGGTTCCAGCCCCAGCATTTT
size: many; J: TRBJ2-1; V: TRBV28; D: .; CDR3: CASRPGLYNEQFF; DNA: TGTGCCAGCCGCCCGGGACTTTACAATGAGCAGTTCTTC
size: many; J: TRBJ2-7; V: TRBV7-9; D: TRBD1; CDR3: CASSPGQGKTYEQYF; DNA: TGTGCCAGCAGCCCCGGACAGGGAAAAACCTACGAGCAGTACTTC
size: many; J: TRBJ2-5; V: TRBV5-1; D: .; CDR3: CASSLGLQETQYF; DNA: TGCGCCAGCAGCTTGGGACTTCAGGAGACCCAGTACTTC
size: .; J: TRBJ1-1; V: TRBV30; D: TRBD1; CDR3: CAWADGTGAMNTEAFF; DNA: TGTGCCTGGGCGGACGGGACAGGGGCCATGAACACTGAAGCTTTCTTT
size: many; J: TRBJ2-4; V: TRBV9; D: .; CDR3: CASSATGIQYF; DNA: TGTGCCAGCAGCGCCACGGGTATTCAGTACTTC
size: few; J: TRBJ1-2; V: TRBV6-1; D: TRBD1; CDR3: CASSEMVTGQSNYGYTF; DNA: TGTGCCAGCAGTGAAATGGTGACAGGGCAGTCTAACTATGGCTACACCTTC
size: many; J: TRBJ1-2; V: TRBV30; D: .; CDR3: CAWRGGYGYTF; DNA: TGTGCCTGGAGGGGGGGCTATGGCTACACCTTC
size: many; J: TRBJ2-1; V: TRBV19; D: TRBD2; CDR3: CASSISGASSYNEQFF; DNA: TGTGCCAGTAGTATAAGCGGGGCGAGCTCCTACAATGAGCAGTTCTTC
size: many; J: TRBJ1-4; V: TRBV5-4; D: TRBD1; CDR3: CASSSNRGLNEKLFF; DNA: TGTGCCAGCAGCTCGAACAGGGGCTTAAATGAAAAACTGTTTTTT
size: once; J: TRBJ2-7; V: TRBV4-2; D: TRBD2; CDR3: CASSQGGSGGYEQYF; DNA: TGTGCCAGCAGCCAAGGAGGTAGCGGGGGCTACGAGCAGTACTTC
size: many; J: TRBJ2-7; V: TRBV10-3; D: TRBD2; CDR3: CAISETLAGERSYEQYF; DNA: TGTGCCATCAGTGAGACCCTAGCGGGAGAGCGCTCCTACGAGCAGTACTTC
size: many; J: TRBJ2-5; V: TRBV11-2; D: TRBD2; CDR3: CASAGGPFQETQYF; DNA: TGTGCCTCTGCGGGAGGGCCTTTCCAAGAGACCCAGTACTTC
size: many; J: TRBJ1-5; V: TRBV20-1; D: .; CDR3: CSASSWSQPQHF; DNA: TGCAGTGCTAGTAGCTGGAGTCAGCCCCAGCATTTT
size: many; J: TRBJ2-2; V: TRBV18; D: TRBD2; CDR3: CASLLAVNTGELFF; DNA: TGTGCCAGCCTGCTAGCGGTGAACACCGGGGAGCTGTTTTTT
size: many; J: TRBJ2-7; V: TRBV5-6; D: TRBD1; CDR3: CASSHGLTGASYEQYF; DNA: TGTGCCAGCAGCCACGGCCTCACAGGGGCGTCCTACGAGCAGTACTTC
size: many; J: TRBJ2-7; V: TRBV5-6; D: TRBD2; CDR3: CASSWAGTIYEQYF; DNA: TGTGCCAGCAGCTGGGCCGGGACTATCTACGAGCAGTACTTC